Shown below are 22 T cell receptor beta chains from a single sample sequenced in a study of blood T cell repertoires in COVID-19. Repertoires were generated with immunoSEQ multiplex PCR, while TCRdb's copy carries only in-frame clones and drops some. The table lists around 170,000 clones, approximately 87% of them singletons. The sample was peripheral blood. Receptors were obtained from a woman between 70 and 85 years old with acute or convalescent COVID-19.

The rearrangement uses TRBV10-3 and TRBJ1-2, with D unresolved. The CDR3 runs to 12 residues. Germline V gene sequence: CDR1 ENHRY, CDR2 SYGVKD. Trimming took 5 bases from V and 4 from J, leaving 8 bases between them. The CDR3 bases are TGTGCCATCAGTACGGTTGGCTATGGCTACACCTTC. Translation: CAISTVGYGYTF.

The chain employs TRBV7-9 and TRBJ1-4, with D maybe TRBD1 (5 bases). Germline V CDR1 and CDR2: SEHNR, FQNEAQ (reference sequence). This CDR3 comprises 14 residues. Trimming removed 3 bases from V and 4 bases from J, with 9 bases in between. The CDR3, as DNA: TGTGCCAGCAGCTTCAGACAGAGTAATGAAAAACTGTTTTTT. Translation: CASSFRQSNEKLFF.

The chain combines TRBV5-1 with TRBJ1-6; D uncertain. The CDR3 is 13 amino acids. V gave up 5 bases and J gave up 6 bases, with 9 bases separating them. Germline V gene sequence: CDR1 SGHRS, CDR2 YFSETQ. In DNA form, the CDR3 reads TGCGCCAGCAGTGGCTGGGCTAATTCACCCCTCCACTTT. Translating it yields CASSGWANSPLHF. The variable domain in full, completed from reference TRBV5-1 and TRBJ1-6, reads KAGVTQTPRYLIKTRGQQVTLSCSPISGHRSVSWYQQTPGQGLQFLFEYFSETQRNKGNFPGRFSGRQFSNSRSEMNVSTLELGDSALYLCASSGWANSPLHFGNGTRLTVT.

CDR3 DNA sequence: TGTGCCAGCAGTTACATGGGGGACAGGGCTAACTATGGCTACACCTTC. Its protein product is CASSYMGDRANYGYTF. J is TRBJ1-2 and V is TRBV6-5; 9 nucleotides match TRBD1. CDR3 length: 16 amino acids. The J segment lost 0 bases and the V segment lost 2 bases, leaving 4 bases of the junction unmatched. Germline lookup yields CDR1 MNHEY and CDR2 SVGAGI.

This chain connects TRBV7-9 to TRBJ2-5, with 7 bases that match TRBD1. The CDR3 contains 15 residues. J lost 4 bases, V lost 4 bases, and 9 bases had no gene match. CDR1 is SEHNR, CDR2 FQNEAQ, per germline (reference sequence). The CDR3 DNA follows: TGTGCCAGCAGCTCAGCGACAGGGTTGTCAGAGACCCAGTACTTC. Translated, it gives CASSSATGLSETQYF.

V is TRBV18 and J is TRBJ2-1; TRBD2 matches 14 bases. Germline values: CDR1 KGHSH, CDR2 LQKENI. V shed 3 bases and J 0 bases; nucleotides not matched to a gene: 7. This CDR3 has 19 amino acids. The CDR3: CASSPRTSGGSSSYNEQFF. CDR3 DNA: TGTGCCAGCTCACCTAGGACTAGCGGGGGGAGTAGCTCCTACAATGAGCAGTTCTTC.

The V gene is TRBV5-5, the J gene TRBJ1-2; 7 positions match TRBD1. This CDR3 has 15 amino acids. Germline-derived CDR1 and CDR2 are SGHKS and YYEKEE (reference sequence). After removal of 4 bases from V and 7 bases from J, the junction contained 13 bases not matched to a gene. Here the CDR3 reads CASSPTDRVGGGYTF. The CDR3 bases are TGTGCCAGCAGCCCCACTGACAGGGTAGGAGGTGGCTACACCTTC.

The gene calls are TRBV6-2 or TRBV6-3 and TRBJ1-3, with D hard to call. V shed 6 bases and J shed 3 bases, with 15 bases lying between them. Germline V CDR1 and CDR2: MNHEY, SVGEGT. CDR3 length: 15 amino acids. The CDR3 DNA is TGTGCCAGCAGCCCTCGACCCAGGAATGGAAACACCATATATTTT. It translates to CASSPRPRNGNTIYF.

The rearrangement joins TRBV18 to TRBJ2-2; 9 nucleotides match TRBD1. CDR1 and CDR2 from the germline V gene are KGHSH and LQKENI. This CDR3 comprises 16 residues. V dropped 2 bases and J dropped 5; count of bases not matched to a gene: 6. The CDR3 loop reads CASSPIQGARTGELFF. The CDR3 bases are TGTGCCAGCTCACCAATACAGGGGGCGCGAACCGGGGAGCTGTTTTTT.

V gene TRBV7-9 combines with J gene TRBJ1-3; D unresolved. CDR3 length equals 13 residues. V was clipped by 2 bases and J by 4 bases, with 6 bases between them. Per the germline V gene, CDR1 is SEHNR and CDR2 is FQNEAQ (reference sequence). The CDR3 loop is CASSLRRGNTIYF. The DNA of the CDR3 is TGTGCCAGCAGCTTACGTCGGGGAAACACCATATATTTT.

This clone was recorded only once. The CDR3 region has the DNA TGTGCCAGCAGCGTAAGGGGGTCAGCGTCGTCCGGGGAGCTGTTTTTT. It is translated as CASSVRGSASSGELFF. This rearrangement joins TRBV2 to TRBJ2-2; D perhaps matches TRBD1 (6 bases). The V gene's germline CDR1 is SNHLY and CDR2 FYNNEI. V lost 6 bases to trimming and J lost 6 bases, with 20 bases between them. The CDR3 consists of 16 residues.

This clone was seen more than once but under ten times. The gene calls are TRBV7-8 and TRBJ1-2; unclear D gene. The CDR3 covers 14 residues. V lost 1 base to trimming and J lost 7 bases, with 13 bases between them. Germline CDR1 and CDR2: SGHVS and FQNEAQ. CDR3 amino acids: CASSLGSATLGYTF. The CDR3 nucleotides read TGTGCCAGCAGCTTAGGATCCGCGACTCTTGGCTACACCTTC.

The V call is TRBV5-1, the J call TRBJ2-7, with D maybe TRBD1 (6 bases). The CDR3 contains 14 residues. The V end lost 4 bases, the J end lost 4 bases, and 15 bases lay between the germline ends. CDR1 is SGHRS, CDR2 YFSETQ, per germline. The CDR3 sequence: CASSPRTVAYEQYF. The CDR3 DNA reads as TGCGCCAGCAGCCCCCGGACAGTGGCATACGAGCAGTACTTC. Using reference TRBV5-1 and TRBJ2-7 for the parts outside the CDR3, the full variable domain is KAGVTQTPRYLIKTRGQQVTLSCSPISGHRSVSWYQQTPGQGLQFLFEYFSETQRNKGNFPGRFSGRQFSNSRSEMNVSTLELGDSALYLCASSPRTVAYEQYFGPGTRLTVT.

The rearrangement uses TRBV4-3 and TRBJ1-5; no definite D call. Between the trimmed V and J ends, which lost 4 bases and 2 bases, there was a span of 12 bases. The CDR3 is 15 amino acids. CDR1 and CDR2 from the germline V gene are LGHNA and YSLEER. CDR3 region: CASSPHAGGNQPQHF. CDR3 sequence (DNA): TGCGCCAGCAGCCCCCATGCCGGGGGCAATCAGCCCCAGCATTTT.

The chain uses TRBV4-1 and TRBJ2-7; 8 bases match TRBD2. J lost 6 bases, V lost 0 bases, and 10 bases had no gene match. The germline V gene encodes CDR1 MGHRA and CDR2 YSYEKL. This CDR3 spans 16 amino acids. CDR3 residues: CASSQEGRAGVAEQYF. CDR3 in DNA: TGCGCCAGCAGCCAAGAGGGTCGAGCGGGAGTTGCCGAGCAGTACTTC.

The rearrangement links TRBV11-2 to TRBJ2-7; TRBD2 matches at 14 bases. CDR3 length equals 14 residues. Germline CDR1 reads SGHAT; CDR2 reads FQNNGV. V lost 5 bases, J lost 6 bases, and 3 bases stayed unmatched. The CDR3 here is CASSRGTSGSEQYF. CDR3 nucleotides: TGTGCCAGCAGCCGAGGGACTAGCGGGAGCGAGCAGTACTTC. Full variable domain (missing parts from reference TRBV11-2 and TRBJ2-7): EAGVAQSPRYKIIEKRQSVAFWCNPISGHATLYWYQQILGQGPKLLIQFQNNGVVDDSQLPKDRFSAERLKGVDSTLKIQPAKLEDSAVYLCASSRGTSGSEQYFGPGTRLTVT.

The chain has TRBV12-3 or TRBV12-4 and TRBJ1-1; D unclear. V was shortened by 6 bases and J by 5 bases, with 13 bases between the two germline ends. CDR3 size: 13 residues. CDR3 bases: TGTGCCAGCAGACAGAGCCCCTTAACTGAAGCTTTCTTT. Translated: CASRQSPLTEAFF.

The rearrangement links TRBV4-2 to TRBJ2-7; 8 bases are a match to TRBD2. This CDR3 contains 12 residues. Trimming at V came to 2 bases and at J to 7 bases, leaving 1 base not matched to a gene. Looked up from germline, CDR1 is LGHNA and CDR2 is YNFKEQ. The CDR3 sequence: CASSQRGGEQYF. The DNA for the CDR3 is TGTGCCAGCAGCCAACGGGGGGGTGAGCAGTACTTC.

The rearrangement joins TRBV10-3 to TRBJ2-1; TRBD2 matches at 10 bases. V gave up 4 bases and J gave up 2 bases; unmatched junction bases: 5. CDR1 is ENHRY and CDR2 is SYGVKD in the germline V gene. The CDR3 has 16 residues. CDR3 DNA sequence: TGTGCCATCAGTGGGCAGACTAGCGGGCCCTACAATGAGCAGTTCTTC. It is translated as CAISGQTSGPYNEQFF.

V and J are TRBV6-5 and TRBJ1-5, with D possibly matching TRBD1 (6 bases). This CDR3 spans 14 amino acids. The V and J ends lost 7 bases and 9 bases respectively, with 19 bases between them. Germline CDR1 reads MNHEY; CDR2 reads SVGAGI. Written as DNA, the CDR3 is TGTGCCAGCAAATTCACAGGGTTGACTGGGCCCCAGCATTTT. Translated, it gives CASKFTGLTGPQHF.

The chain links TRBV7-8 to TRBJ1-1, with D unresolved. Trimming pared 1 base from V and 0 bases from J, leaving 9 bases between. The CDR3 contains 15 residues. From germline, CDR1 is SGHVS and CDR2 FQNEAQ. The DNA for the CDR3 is TGTGCCAGCAGCTTAGGGGCACGGATGAACACTGAAGCTTTCTTT. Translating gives CASSLGARMNTEAFF.

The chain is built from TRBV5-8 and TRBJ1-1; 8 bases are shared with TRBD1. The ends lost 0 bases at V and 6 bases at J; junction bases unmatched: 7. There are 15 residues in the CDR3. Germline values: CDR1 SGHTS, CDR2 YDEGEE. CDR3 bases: TGTGCCAGCAGCTTGGGGCGGGCAGGGGGCTCTGAAGCTTTCTTT. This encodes CASSLGRAGGSEAFF.